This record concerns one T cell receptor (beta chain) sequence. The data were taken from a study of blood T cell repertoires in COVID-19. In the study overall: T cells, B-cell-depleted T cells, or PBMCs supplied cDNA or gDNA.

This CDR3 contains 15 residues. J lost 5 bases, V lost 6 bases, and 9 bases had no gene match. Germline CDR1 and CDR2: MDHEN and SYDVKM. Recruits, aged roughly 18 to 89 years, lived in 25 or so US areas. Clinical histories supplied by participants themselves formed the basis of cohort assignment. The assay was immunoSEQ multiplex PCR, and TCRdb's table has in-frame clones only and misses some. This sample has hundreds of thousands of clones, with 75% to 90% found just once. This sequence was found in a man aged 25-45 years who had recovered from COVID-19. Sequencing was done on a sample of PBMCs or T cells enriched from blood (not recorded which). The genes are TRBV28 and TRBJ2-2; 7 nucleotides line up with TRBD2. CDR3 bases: TGTGCCAGCAGACGGCGGGGGATGGGGACCGGGGAGCTGTTTTTT. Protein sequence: CASRRRGMGTGELFF.